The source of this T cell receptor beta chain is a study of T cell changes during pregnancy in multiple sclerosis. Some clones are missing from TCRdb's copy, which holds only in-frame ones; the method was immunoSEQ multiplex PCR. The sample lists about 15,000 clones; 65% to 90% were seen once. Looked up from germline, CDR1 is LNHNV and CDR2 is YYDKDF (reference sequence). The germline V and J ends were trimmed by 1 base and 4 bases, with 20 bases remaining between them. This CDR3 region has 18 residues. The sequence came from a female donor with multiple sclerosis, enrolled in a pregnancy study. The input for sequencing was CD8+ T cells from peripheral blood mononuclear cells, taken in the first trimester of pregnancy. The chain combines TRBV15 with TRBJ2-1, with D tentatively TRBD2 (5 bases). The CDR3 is CATSRVPVAADYYNEQFF. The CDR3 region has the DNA TGTGCCACCAGCAGAGTACCCGTGGCGGCTGACTATTACAATGAGCAGTTCTTC.